Each of the 21 T cell receptor beta chains below was sequenced from the same sample in a study of CD8 T cells in ankylosing spondylitis. TCRdb redid the calling of the 5' RACE reads with MiXCR, one entry per CDR3 protein. Among a few hundred thousand distinct CDR3 sequences listed, more than 20% were seen once. The material sequenced was blood, either unsorted or a sorted T cell fraction (not recorded which). The receptor source for this set is a male donor with ankylosing spondylitis or in good health (not recorded which).

This clonotype appeared a few times. The chain couples TRBV3-1 to TRBJ2-5; TRBD1 might be the D (6 bases). Trimming removed 1 base from V and 5 bases from J, with 11 bases in between. Germline V gene data show CDR1 as LGHDT and CDR2 as YNNKEL (reference sequence). The CDR3 runs 14 residues. In DNA, the CDR3 is TGTGCCAGCAGCCAAGCTGGGGGCTTTGAGACCCAGTACTTC. The encoded protein is CASSQAGGFETQYF.

The J gene is TRBJ2-3, the V gene TRBV4-1; D is perhaps TRBD2 (7 bases). This CDR3 has 17 amino acids. The V end lost 2 bases, the J end lost 2 bases, and 17 bases lay between the germline ends. Germline-derived CDR1 and CDR2 are MGHRA and YSYEKL. CDR3 region: CASSQSSGGGHTDTQYF. For the CDR3, the DNA is TGCGCCAGCAGCCAATCCTCGGGGGGCGGTCACACAGATACGCAGTATTTT.

The CDR3 region has the DNA TGTGCCAGCAGGAGTGGGGGGGGGACACAAGAGACCCAGTACTTC. This gives the protein CASRSGGGTQETQYF. The J gene is TRBJ2-5, the V gene TRBV12-3 or TRBV12-4, with a possible D match to TRBD2 (7 bases). V dropped 6 bases and J dropped 2 bases, with 16 bases sitting between them. This CDR3 spans 15 amino acids.

This rearrangement joins TRBV12-3 or TRBV12-4 to TRBJ2-2; 12 nucleotides line up with TRBD2. The V and J ends lost 5 bases and 5 bases, in that order; junction bases with no gene match: 3. The CDR3 is made up of 15 amino acids. Written as DNA, the CDR3 is TGTGCCAGCAGTCCTAGCGGGGGGGCGACCGGGGAGCTGTTTTTT. Its translation: CASSPSGGATGELFF.

The chain employs TRBV20-1 and TRBJ2-7; no firm D call. Trimming removed 0 bases at V and 2 bases at J, with 14 bases between. The length of the CDR3 is 15 residues. CDR1 is DFQATT, CDR2 SNEGSKA, per germline (reference sequence). CDR3 sequence (DNA): TGCAGTGCTAGAGATCTGTCGGACGTAGCCTACGAGCAGTACTTC. It codes for CSARDLSDVAYEQYF.

Only a few counts were recorded for this clonotype. CDR3 residues: CASSSLDRINQPQHF. As DNA, the CDR3 is TGTGCCAGCAGTTCCCTGGACAGGATTAATCAGCCCCAGCATTTT. The chain employs TRBV12-3 or TRBV12-4 and TRBJ1-5; TRBD1 agrees at 7 bases. There are 15 residues in the CDR3. V was pared by 4 bases and J by 4 bases, with 7 bases of the junction left unmatched.

The V gene is TRBV3-1, the J gene TRBJ1-1; 9 bases are a match to TRBD1. Unmatched junction bases numbered 5, after V lost 4 bases and J lost 5 bases. The length of the CDR3 is 14 residues. From germline, CDR1 is LGHDT and CDR2 YNNKEL (reference sequence). The CDR3 DNA sequence: TGTGCCAGCAGCCTACGACAGGGGGGGACTGAAGCTTTCTTT. This codes for CASSLRQGGTEAFF. Full variable domain (rest looked up from reference TRBV3-1 and TRBJ1-1): DTAVSQTPKYLVTQMGNDKSIKCEQNLGHDTMYWYKQDSKKFLKIMFSYNNKELIINETVPNRFSPKSPDKAHLNLHINSLELGDSAVYFCASSLRQGGTEAFFGQGTRLTVV.

This sequence joins TRBV6-6 and TRBJ2-1; D is unresolved. CDR1 is MNHNY, CDR2 SVGAGI, per germline (reference sequence). Trimming removed 3 bases from V and 4 bases from J, with 4 bases in between. This CDR3 is built from 12 residues. The CDR3 here is CASSYMYNEQFF. In nucleotides, the CDR3 is TGTGCCAGCAGTTATATGTACAATGAGCAGTTCTTC.

The chain is built from TRBV12-3 or TRBV12-4 and TRBJ2-7; D uncertain. The germline V and J ends were trimmed by 6 bases and 5 bases, with 14 bases remaining between them. The CDR3 length is 13 residues. The CDR3 here is CASSPKIGHEQYF. In DNA form, the CDR3 reads TGTGCCAGCAGCCCCAAGATCGGCCACGAGCAGTACTTC.

This clonotype was observed a handful of times. The chain combines TRBV11-1 with TRBJ2-1, with TRBD1 identical over 12 bases. Trimming at V came to 5 bases and at J to 5 bases, leaving 19 bases not matched to a gene. Germline V gene data show CDR1 as SGHAT and CDR2 as FQDESV (reference sequence). The CDR3 has 20 amino acids. CDR3 DNA: TGTGCCAGCAGCGCACCGGGACAGGGGGCCTGGGCTAGCGGGGACAATGAGCAGTTCTTC. Amino acid sequence: CASSAPGQGAWASGDNEQFF.

This clonotype was detected only a few times. V is TRBV5-1 and J is TRBJ2-7; TRBD1 or TRBD2 may be the D gene (5 bases each). Germline V gives CDR1 SGHRS, CDR2 YFSETQ. Trimming shortened V by 5 bases and J by 3 bases, and 12 bases separated the two germline ends. The CDR3 length is 13 residues. In DNA, the CDR3 is TGCGCCAGCAGGAGGGACGGAGACTACGAGCAGTACTTC. Residues: CASRRDGDYEQYF.

This clonotype was picked up a small number of times. This chain connects TRBV6-5 to TRBJ2-7, with 10 bases matching TRBD2. V was pared by 3 bases and J by 5 bases, with 7 bases of the junction left unmatched. The CDR3 covers 15 residues. The germline V gene encodes CDR1 MNHEY and CDR2 SVGAGI. CDR3 sequence (DNA): TGTGCCAGCAGTTATCAACTAGCGGGGTCTGACGAGCAGTACTTC. This sequence encodes CASSYQLAGSDEQYF.

This chain connects TRBV28 to TRBJ2-1, with D maybe TRBD1 (6 bases). Germline lookup yields CDR1 MDHEN and CDR2 SYDVKM. The length of the CDR3 is 15 residues. V shed 6 bases and J shed 0 bases, with 12 bases lying between them. For the CDR3, the DNA is TGTGCCAGCAGCCACAGGGTGAGCTCCTACAATGAGCAGTTCTTC. Translated: CASSHRVSSYNEQFF.

The genes are TRBV6-2 or TRBV6-3 and TRBJ2-1; D not resolved. The CDR3 has 16 amino acids. Trimming took 6 bases from V and 2 from J, leaving 17 bases between them. Germline CDR1 MNHEY, CDR2 SVGEGT. This CDR3 reads CASSLGGEWPYNEQFF. CDR3 DNA: TGTGCCAGCAGCCTAGGTGGGGAATGGCCCTACAATGAGCAGTTCTTC.

The table lists this clonotype with a few counts. This rearrangement joins TRBV20-1 to TRBJ1-1; the D is unclear. Germline V CDR1 and CDR2: DFQATT, SNEGSKA (reference sequence). The ends were cut back, 4 bases at V and 1 base at J, with 16 bases in the middle. This CDR3 contains 15 residues. The CDR3 spells CSATGVLTGNTEAFF. Written as DNA, the CDR3 is TGCAGTGCTACGGGCGTCCTGACGGGGAACACTGAAGCTTTCTTT.

The chain recombines TRBV12-3 or TRBV12-4 with TRBJ2-2; 7 bases line up with TRBD2. The V gene end was trimmed by 6 bases and the J gene end by 0 bases; junction bases not matched to a gene: 4. This CDR3 has 15 residues. The CDR3 is CASSPGLTNTGELFF. For the CDR3, the DNA is TGTGCCAGCAGCCCGGGACTAACGAACACCGGGGAGCTGTTTTTT.

This chain links TRBV4-1 with TRBJ1-2, with 10 bases fitting TRBD1. The CDR3 contains 18 residues. Germline assignment: CDR1 MGHRA and CDR2 YSYEKL. The ends lost 3 bases at V and 5 bases at J; junction bases unmatched: 15. CDR3 bases: TGCGCCAGCAGCCACAGGGGGACAGGGGAACCAGAGCGGTATGGCTACACCTTC. Amino acid sequence: CASSHRGTGEPERYGYTF.

The chain is built from TRBV4-1 and TRBJ2-1; 9 bases line up with TRBD2. The germline CDR1 and CDR2 sequences are MGHRA and YSYEKL. The CDR3 sequence is 15 residues long. J gave up 6 bases and V 2 bases, and 5 bases lay outside the gene matches. The CDR3 spells CASSQRRGGVNEQFF. As DNA, the CDR3 is TGCGCCAGCAGCCAACGGCGCGGGGGGGTCAATGAGCAGTTCTTC.

This clonotype was counted at least ten times. This chain connects TRBV12-3 or TRBV12-4 to TRBJ1-2; possibly TRBD1 for D (6 bases). Trimming left V 3 bases short and J 5 bases short, with 7 bases between. The CDR3 has 12 amino acids. The CDR3 nucleotides are TGTGCCAGCAGTTTGGACAGTTATGGCTACACCTTC. It yields the protein CASSLDSYGYTF.

This clonotype has a handful of counts. The rearrangement joins TRBV5-4 to TRBJ2-7; D may correspond to TRBD1 or TRBD2 (5 bases each). Germline V gives CDR1 SGHNT, CDR2 YYREEE (reference sequence). The CDR3 totals 12 residues. Trimming took off 4 bases at V and 10 bases at J, with 15 bases between the two ends. The CDR3, as DNA: TGTGCCAGCAGCCAAGGGACGGTCCCTCAGTACTTC. Its translation is CASSQGTVPQYF.

This clonotype has a handful of counts. The gene calls are TRBV3-1 and TRBJ2-7, with TRBD1 matching over 7 bases. With 6 bases clipped from V and 3 bases from J, the junction kept 5 bases outside the gene matches. The CDR3 sequence is 13 residues long. Germline CDR1 is LGHDT and CDR2 is YNNKEL (reference sequence). The CDR3 sequence is CASSYRQGYEQYF. The DNA of the CDR3 is TGTGCCAGCAGTTACCGACAGGGCTACGAGCAGTACTTC.